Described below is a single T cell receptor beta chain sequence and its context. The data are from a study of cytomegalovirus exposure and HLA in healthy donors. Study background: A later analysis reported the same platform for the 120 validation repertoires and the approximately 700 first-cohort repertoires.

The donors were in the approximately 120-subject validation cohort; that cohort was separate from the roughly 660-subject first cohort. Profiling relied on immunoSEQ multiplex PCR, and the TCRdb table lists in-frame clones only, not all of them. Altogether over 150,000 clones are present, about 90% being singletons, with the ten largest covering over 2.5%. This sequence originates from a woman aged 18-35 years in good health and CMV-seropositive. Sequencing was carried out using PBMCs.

The DNA of the CDR3 is TGTGCCAGCAGCCCATCAGGCGGGGAGCAGTACTTC. This encodes CASSPSGGEQYF. V gene TRBV7-9 combines with J gene TRBJ2-7, with a weak D call TRBD2 (5 bases). The CDR3 sequence is 12 residues long. V gave up 5 bases and J gave up 7 bases, with 12 bases separating them. The germline gives CDR1 SEHNR, CDR2 FQNEAQ (reference sequence).